This is a list of T cell receptor beta chains from one sample in a study of T cells after yellow fever vaccination. TCRdb used MiXCR to reprocess the 5' RACE reads, holding one entry per CDR3 protein. The sample has 100,000 to 150,000 distinct CDR3 sequences; over 12% are singletons. The sequencing here drew on CD8+ T cells sorted from PBMCs, taken 5 days after the yellow fever booster vaccination. The receptors stem from a man aged 18-30 years who received the YFV17D yellow fever vaccine. The CDR3 runs from the conserved cysteine through the conserved F or W. D genes are given only for firm matches. Expanded clones are given a class, and other clones once, few, many or no size at all.

- - TRBJ2-7 TRBV15 CATSSLGHEQYF TGTGCCACCAGCAGCCTCGGCCACGAGCAGTACTTC
TRBD2 few TRBJ2-5 TRBV7-8 CASRDGGDQETQYF TGTGCCAGCAGGGACGGGGGGGACCAAGAGACCCAGTACTTC
- few TRBJ2-4 TRBV4-1 CASSQGTLAKNIQYF TGCGCCAGCAGCCAAGGGACCTTAGCCAAAAACATTCAGTACTTC
- - TRBJ2-3 TRBV9 CASTSEGVTDTQYF TGTGCCAGCACCTCGGAGGGGGTCACAGATACGCAGTATTTT
- - TRBJ1-1 TRBV5-6 CASSSFGENTEAFF TGTGCCAGCAGCTCGTTCGGGGAAAACACTGAAGCTTTCTTT
- - TRBJ1-4 TRBV12-3/TRBV12-4 CASSFRAGIEKLFF TGTGCCAGCAGTTTCAGGGCAGGGATTGAAAAACTGTTTTTT
- few TRBJ2-5 TRBV13 CASSPSEGGVHETQYF TGTGCCAGCAGCCCCAGTGAGGGGGGGGTTCACGAGACCCAGTACTTC
- - TRBJ2-3 TRBV6-5 CASRPGQPPRDTQYF TGTGCCAGCAGACCCGGACAGCCACCTCGGGATACGCAGTATTTT
TRBD1 few TRBJ1-1 TRBV12-3/TRBV12-4 CASSYGTGEAFF TGTGCCAGCAGCTACGGGACAGGGGAAGCTTTCTTT
- few TRBJ2-3 TRBV12-3/TRBV12-4 CASIVGLATDTQYF TGTGCCAGCATCGTCGGGCTCGCCACAGATACGCAGTATTTT
TRBD1 few TRBJ2-7 TRBV10-3 CAIKGQGSYEQYF TGTGCCATCAAGGGACAGGGGAGTTACGAGCAGTACTTC
- - TRBJ2-1 TRBV5-5 CASSPRALQVRDEQFF TGTGCCAGCAGCCCCCGGGCCCTGCAGGTGCGGGATGAGCAGTTCTTC
TRBD2 - TRBJ2-2 TRBV4-2 CASSQSPSGGGGAVTGELFF TGTGCCAGCAGCCAAAGCCCCTCCGGCGGCGGGGGGGCGGTGACCGGGGAGCTGTTTTTT
- - TRBJ2-4 TRBV7-9 CASSPQEGEAKNIQYF TGTGCCAGCAGCCCCCAGGAGGGAGAAGCCAAAAACATTCAGTACTTC
- - TRBJ2-5 TRBV12-3/TRBV12-4 CASSRITGSTETQYF TGTGCCAGCAGCCGCATAACAGGATCAACGGAGACCCAGTACTTC
- few TRBJ2-2 TRBV27 CASSPAPRTGELFF TGTGCCAGCAGTCCCGCCCCGAGAACCGGGGAGCTGTTTTTT
- - TRBJ2-4 TRBV9 CASSAGFLAKNIQYF TGTGCCAGCAGCGCAGGGTTCCTAGCCAAAAACATTCAGTACTTC
TRBD1 few TRBJ1-1 TRBV7-8 CASSLTGEGNTEAFF TGTGCCAGCAGCTTGACAGGGGAGGGGAACACTGAAGCTTTCTTT
- - TRBJ1-1 TRBV12-3/TRBV12-4 CASSLITGKVAEAFF TGTGCCAGCAGTTTAATCACAGGGAAAGTTGCTGAAGCTTTCTTT
- few TRBJ1-1 TRBV18 CASSTETDTEAFF TGTGCCAGCTCAACTGAAACGGACACTGAAGCTTTCTTT
- few TRBJ2-1 TRBV3-2 CASSQEETGQFF TGTGCCAGCAGCCAAGAAGAAACCGGGCAGTTCTTC
- - TRBJ1-2 TRBV5-4 CASSPSAGGGYGYTF TGTGCCAGCAGCCCCTCGGCGGGGGGCGGCTATGGCTACACCTTC
TRBD1 many TRBJ2-3 TRBV20-1 CSAPSRQGWGTDTQYF TGCAGTGCTCCCTCGAGACAGGGCTGGGGCACAGATACGCAGTATTTT
TRBD1 many TRBJ2-7 TRBV5-5 CASSEGQGGYEQYF TGTGCCAGCAGCGAAGGACAGGGAGGCTACGAGCAGTACTTC
- - TRBJ1-2 TRBV7-8 CASSLEVRDIGNYGYTF TGTGCCAGCAGCTTAGAGGTTAGGGACATAGGGAACTATGGCTACACCTTC
- many TRBJ2-7 TRBV7-6 CASSPTPTASDSIGEQYF TGTGCCAGCAGTCCTACCCCCACCGCCTCAGACTCGATAGGCGAGCAGTACTTC
- - TRBJ1-2 TRBV2 CASSEGRTANYGYTF TGTGCCAGCAGTGAAGGCCGGACGGCTAACTATGGCTACACCTTC
- few TRBJ1-5 TRBV6-5 CASSSPTGNQPQHF TGTGCCAGCAGTTCCCCGACTGGGAATCAGCCCCAGCATTTT
TRBD1 - TRBJ1-2 TRBV7-9 CASSLPSGTGHGYTF TGTGCCAGCAGCTTACCCTCCGGGACAGGCCATGGCTACACCTTC
- many TRBJ2-5 TRBV12-3/TRBV12-4 CASSYPGLGSEQETQYF TGTGCCAGCAGTTACCCCGGCTTAGGGTCGGAACAAGAGACCCAGTACTTC
- few TRBJ2-7 TRBV20-1 CSANTGTPDYEQYF TGCAGTGCAAATACCGGGACACCCGACTACGAGCAGTACTTC
- - TRBJ2-3 TRBV6-4 CASSERSTDTQYF TGTGCCAGCAGCGAGCGTAGCACAGATACGCAGTATTTT
TRBD1 - TRBJ2-1 TRBV19 CASSIAGDSSYNEQFF TGTGCCAGTAGTATAGCCGGGGACAGCTCCTACAATGAGCAGTTCTTC
- - TRBJ2-1 TRBV7-2 CASSPRQTMSNEQFF TGTGCCAGCAGCCCCAGACAGACAATGAGCAATGAGCAGTTCTTC
- - TRBJ2-5 TRBV20-1 CSAHGSPPKTQYF TGCAGTGCCCACGGGTCTCCCCCTAAGACCCAGTACTTC
TRBD1 - TRBJ2-2 TRBV3-1 CASSQAGTGTGELFF TGTGCCAGCAGCCAAGCCGGGACAGGGACCGGGGAGCTGTTTTTT
- few TRBJ2-6 TRBV28 CASTLRAGANVLTF TGTGCCAGCACCCTCAGGGCTGGGGCCAACGTCCTGACTTTC
TRBD2 few TRBJ2-3 TRBV6-5 CASSLSGGALDTQYF TGTGCCAGCAGCCTTAGCGGGGGGGCTTTAGATACGCAGTATTTT
- few TRBJ1-6 TRBV4-1 CASRQVGGFYNSPLHF TGCGCCAGCAGGCAAGTTGGAGGATTCTATAATTCACCCCTCCACTTT
- - TRBJ2-2 TRBV7-6 CASQERHNTGELFF TGTGCCAGCCAGGAGAGACATAACACCGGGGAGCTGTTTTTT
- - TRBJ1-6 TRBV7-9 CASSQTPGSHSPLHF TGTGCCAGCAGCCAAACTCCCGGGTCTCATTCACCCCTCCACTTT
- - TRBJ1-5 TRBV6-2/TRBV6-3 CASSQNGQFWNQPQHF TGTGCCAGCAGCCAAAACGGACAGTTTTGGAATCAGCCCCAGCATTTT
TRBD1 few TRBJ2-2 TRBV29-1 CSAQRDSRTGELFF TGCAGCGCACAAAGGGACAGTCGGACCGGGGAGCTGTTTTTT
- - TRBJ2-7 TRBV29-1 CSVGSGAYEQYF TGCAGCGTTGGCTCGGGGGCATACGAGCAGTACTTC
- - TRBJ2-5 TRBV19 CASSIRAGLETQYF TGTGCCAGTAGTATACGGGCAGGGTTAGAGACCCAGTACTTC
TRBD1 - TRBJ1-1 TRBV18 CASSPRSGQTEAFF TGTGCCAGCTCACCACGCTCGGGACAGACTGAAGCTTTCTTT
- few TRBJ1-3 TRBV7-2 CASSLVRRGGNTIYF TGTGCCAGCAGCTTAGTTCGACGTGGCGGAAACACCATATATTTT
TRBD1 - TRBJ2-1 TRBV20-1 CSARGRTGGARLNEQFF TGCAGTGCTAGGGGGAGGACAGGGGGCGCGAGGTTAAATGAGCAGTTCTTC